The clone carrying this TCR beta chain has ten or more counts. Its antigen is undetermined. The record originates from a study of T cells in Graves' hyperthyroidism and ophthalmopathy. Overall study context: Peripheral blood was drawn at first diagnosis, prior to all treatment.

Amplification of TCR beta CDR3 regions was performed using RNA transcripts as template. HTBI primers were the set used in a first-round RT-PCR of the TCR CDR3. TCRdb called the multiplex PCR reads again in MiXCR, with one record for every CDR3 protein. Among approximately 640,000 distinct CDR3 sequences listed, roughly 17% were seen once. Findings of the study overall: Separating ophthalmopathy from stable hyperthyroidism was achieved by a 13 V-J model.

Together with thyroid ultrasound, orbital computed tomography, serum thyroxine and TRAb, clinical symptoms were used for diagnoses. Fresh peripheral blood, 10 ml, yielded the PBMCs. The CDR3 consists of 15 residues. Unmatched junction bases numbered 9, after V lost 5 bases and J lost 6 bases. Germline loops: CDR1 SGHTA, CDR2 FQGNSA. This clonotype originated in a man aged 50 to 59 with Graves' hyperthyroidism. The chain combines TRBV7-2 with TRBJ2-7; 11 bases map to TRBD2. Sequences were obtained from blood. CDR3 DNA: TGTGCCAGCAGCCCCTACCTTAGCGGGAGGGGCGAGCAGTACTTC. It encodes CASSPYLSGRGEQYF.